This is a list of T cell receptor beta chains from one sample in a study of blood T cell repertoires in COVID-19. TCRdb keeps only in-frame clones here, not all; method: immunoSEQ multiplex PCR. In the table there are a few hundred thousand clones, 84% of which are singletons. The specimen was PBMCs or T cells enriched from blood (not recorded which). These receptors were obtained from a man aged 50-60 years who had recovered from COVID-19. Both conserved end residues are part of each CDR3. The D gene is left open where the match is weak. Part of the rows lack a size; the others show once, few, many or a class for expanded clones.

cdr3_aa: CASRPGTPESFNYGYTF
cdr3_nt: TGTGCCAGCAGGCCTGGGACACCTGAAAGTTTTAACTATGGCTACACCTTC
d_call: NA
j_call: TRBJ1-2
v_call: TRBV28
clone_size: NA

cdr3_aa: CASRKGGTYGYTF
cdr3_nt: TGTGCCAGCAGAAAGGGGGGGACCTATGGCTACACCTTC
d_call: NA
j_call: TRBJ1-2
v_call: TRBV25-1
clone_size: few

cdr3_aa: CASSSQPPGLAGFSYNEQFF
cdr3_nt: TGTGCCAGCTCATCCCAACCCCCGGGACTAGCGGGTTTCTCCTACAATGAGCAGTTCTTC
d_call: TRBD2
j_call: TRBJ2-1
v_call: TRBV18
clone_size: NA

cdr3_aa: CASSRPPGTSGGAREQYF
cdr3_nt: TGTGCCAGCAGCCGACCCCCAGGGACTAGCGGGGGGGCCCGCGAGCAGTACTTC
d_call: TRBD2
j_call: TRBJ2-7
v_call: TRBV27
clone_size: few

cdr3_aa: CASSQDAGLYEQYF
cdr3_nt: TGCGCCAGCAGCCAAGACGCAGGGCTCTACGAGCAGTACTTC
d_call: NA
j_call: TRBJ2-7
v_call: TRBV4-3
clone_size: NA

cdr3_aa: CASSTTSSKETQYF
cdr3_nt: TGTGCCAGCAGTACTACTAGCAGTAAAGAGACCCAGTACTTC
d_call: NA
j_call: TRBJ2-5
v_call: TRBV3-1/TRBV3-2
clone_size: NA

cdr3_aa: CASSVPSGTGISPLHF
cdr3_nt: TGTGCCAGCTCAGTACCCTCCGGGACAGGGATTTCACCCCTCCACTTT
d_call: TRBD1
j_call: TRBJ1-6
v_call: TRBV18
clone_size: NA

cdr3_aa: CASSEGTVSYEQYF
cdr3_nt: TGTGCCAGCTCAGAAGGGACAGTGTCCTACGAGCAGTACTTC
d_call: TRBD1
j_call: TRBJ2-7
v_call: TRBV18
clone_size: NA

cdr3_aa: CASSLRGKGSYNEQFF
cdr3_nt: TGTGCCAGCAGCTTAAGGGGGAAGGGCTCCTACAATGAGCAGTTCTTC
d_call: NA
j_call: TRBJ2-1
v_call: TRBV5-4
clone_size: once

cdr3_aa: CASSLATGPGTGELFF
cdr3_nt: TGCGCCAGCAGCTTGGCGACAGGTCCGGGCACCGGGGAGCTGTTTTTT
d_call: NA
j_call: TRBJ2-2
v_call: TRBV5-1
clone_size: NA

cdr3_aa: CATGPNTPSYNEQFF
cdr3_nt: TGTGCCACTGGGCCTAACACTCCCTCCTACAATGAGCAGTTCTTC
d_call: NA
j_call: TRBJ2-1
v_call: TRBV5-5
clone_size: NA

cdr3_aa: CASSYRGGLSNQPQHF
cdr3_nt: TGTGCCAGCAGCTACCGGGGGGGGCTGTCGAATCAGCCCCAGCATTTT
d_call: NA
j_call: TRBJ1-5
v_call: TRBV11-2
clone_size: NA

cdr3_aa: CASSLRTDQPQHF
cdr3_nt: TGTGCCAGCTCGCTCAGGACAGATCAGCCCCAGCATTTT
d_call: NA
j_call: TRBJ1-5
v_call: TRBV18
clone_size: NA

cdr3_aa: CASSPDTRLAGVYNEQFF
cdr3_nt: TGTGCCAGCAGCCCTGACACCCGACTAGCGGGAGTGTACAATGAGCAGTTCTTC
d_call: TRBD2
j_call: TRBJ2-1
v_call: TRBV11-2
clone_size: NA

cdr3_aa: CASSLIGTDTQYF
cdr3_nt: TGTGCCAGCAGCTTAATCGGCACAGATACGCAGTATTTT
d_call: NA
j_call: TRBJ2-3
v_call: TRBV7-3
clone_size: NA

cdr3_aa: CASSLGRASGSSYNEQFF
cdr3_nt: TGCGCCAGCAGCCTCGGTCGTGCTAGCGGGAGCTCCTACAATGAGCAGTTCTTC
d_call: TRBD2
j_call: TRBJ2-1
v_call: TRBV4-1
clone_size: NA

cdr3_aa: CASSFDGGTYNEQFF
cdr3_nt: TGCGCCAGCAGCTTTGACGGGGGAACCTACAATGAGCAGTTCTTC
d_call: NA
j_call: TRBJ2-1
v_call: TRBV5-1
clone_size: NA

cdr3_aa: CASSRTGFSSYNSPLHF
cdr3_nt: TGTGCCAGCAGCCGGACAGGGTTCAGCTCCTATAATTCACCCCTCCACTTT
d_call: TRBD1
j_call: TRBJ1-6
v_call: TRBV11-2
clone_size: NA

cdr3_aa: CASSLTRETGELFF
cdr3_nt: TGTGCCAGCAGCTTAACGCGGGAGACCGGGGAGCTGTTTTTT
d_call: TRBD2
j_call: TRBJ2-2
v_call: TRBV7-3
clone_size: NA

cdr3_aa: CASSSGQGPYEQYF
cdr3_nt: TGTGCCAGCAGTTCGGGACAGGGGCCCTACGAGCAGTACTTC
d_call: TRBD1
j_call: TRBJ2-7
v_call: TRBV27
clone_size: NA

cdr3_aa: CASSQVSGNTEAFF
cdr3_nt: TGTGCCAGCAGCCAAGTGTCAGGGAACACTGAAGCTTTCTTT
d_call: NA
j_call: TRBJ1-1
v_call: TRBV3-1/TRBV3-2
clone_size: NA

cdr3_aa: CASSQIFLTGELFF
cdr3_nt: TGTGCCAGCAGCCAAATTTTCTTGACCGGGGAGCTGTTTTTT
d_call: NA
j_call: TRBJ2-2
v_call: TRBV3-1/TRBV3-2
clone_size: NA

cdr3_aa: CASSPRGTNSYEQYF
cdr3_nt: TGTGCCAGCTCACCACGCGGAACGAACTCCTACGAGCAGTACTTC
d_call: NA
j_call: TRBJ2-7
v_call: TRBV18
clone_size: NA